This TCR beta chain was sequenced for a study of CD8 T cells in Susac syndrome. Study outcomes and limitations: In Susac syndrome, CD4+ T cell repertoires lacked any clonal expansion.

V lost 0 bases to trimming and J lost 0 bases; unmatched junction nucleotides: 2. The CDR3 covers 16 residues. Germline V gives CDR1 LGHNT, CDR2 FRNRAP. On this clonotype itself: Antigen: not known.

Reverse transcription used about 0.45 to 1 ug RNA and random hexamers. TCRdb independently ran MiXCR on the immunoSEQ multiplex PCR reads; one entry per CDR3 protein. The sample records 170,000 or so distinct CDR3 sequences, 94% being singletons. The rearrangement uses TRBV12-5 and TRBJ1-3, with 7 positions matching TRBD1. This TCR came from a human donor with Susac syndrome. Material for sequencing was CD4+ T cells from PBMCs. CDR3 residues: CASGLVRTGSGNTIYF. The CDR3 nucleotides read TGTGCTAGTGGTTTGGTACGGACAGGCTCTGGAAACACCATATATTTT.